This entry is about one T cell receptor beta chain. Trimming took 4 bases from V and 11 from J, leaving 26 bases between them. This CDR3 spans 16 amino acids. Germline loops: CDR1 MDHEN, CDR2 SYDVKM. This record belongs to a study of blood T cell repertoires in COVID-19. As for the study in general: Whether acute or convalescent, the COVID-19 samples came from the United States, Italy and Spain. PBMCs, B-cell-depleted T cells, or T cells were the source of the cDNA or gDNA that made up the material.

Original data processing: It was from reference gene primer amplification that nucleated cell counts were estimated. Only in-frame clones appear in the TCRdb table, and some are missing; sequencing was by immunoSEQ multiplex PCR. V and J calls and clone size are copied from that table; D and trimming were computed from the DNA. The sample yields over 300,000 clones, around 91% seen once. The TCR comes from a man younger than 30 with active or convalescent COVID-19. This chain links TRBV28 with TRBJ1-1, with D tentatively TRBD1 (5 bases). Sequenced sample: peripheral blood. The CDR3 nucleotides are TGTGCCAGCAGTTCGCCTCCCATCGGGACTCTCCTGTTGGCTTTCTTT. This encodes CASSSPPIGTLLLAFF.